Following are 8 T cell receptor beta chains from one sample sequenced in a study of cytomegalovirus exposure and HLA in healthy donors. 60 Vbeta and 13 Jbeta primers were used in PCR. Clones were read by immunoSEQ multiplex PCR, and TCRdb kept only the in-frame ones, dropping some. The sample records about 120,000 clones, 7% to 9.5% being singletons. The sequenced sample was PBMCs. These receptors were obtained from a woman between 40 and 50 years old in good health and CMV-seropositive.

The CDR3 nucleotides read TGTGCCTGGAGTGTACGGAGGTTAGGGTACACTGAAGCTTTCTTT. Encoded protein: CAWSVRRLGYTEAFF. The V gene is TRBV30, the J gene TRBJ1-1; D is uncertain. V gave up 0 bases and J gave up 3 bases, with 14 bases separating them. This CDR3 comprises 15 residues. Germline CDR1 is GTSNPN and CDR2 is SVGIG (reference sequence). Combining the CDR3 with reference TRBV30 and TRBJ1-1 gives the whole variable domain SQTIHQWPATLVQPVGSPLSLECTVEGTSNPNLYWYRQAAGRGLQLLFYSVGIGQISSEVPQNLSASRPQDRQFILSSKKLLLSDSGFYLCAWSVRRLGYTEAFFGQGTRLTVV.

As DNA, the CDR3 is TGTGCCAGTAGTTCCGACGGGGGGAACACTGAAGCTTTCTTT. Translation: CASSSDGGNTEAFF. The chain couples TRBV19 to TRBJ1-1; tentatively, D is TRBD1 (5 bases). Germline lookup yields CDR1 LNHDA and CDR2 SQIVND (reference sequence). V was trimmed by 5 bases and J by 1 base, leaving 11 bases between them. This CDR3 comprises 14 residues.

V usage is TRBV6-5 and J usage is TRBJ1-2; D gene uncertain. CDR1 is MNHEY, CDR2 SVGAGI, per germline. The CDR3 runs to 13 residues. V was trimmed by 4 bases and J by 2 bases, leaving 8 bases between them. DNA of the CDR3: TGTGCCAGCAGTTCTCTGAGGAACTATGGCTACACCTTC. This sequence encodes CASSSLRNYGYTF.

This clone has just a few counts. The V gene is TRBV10-3, the J gene TRBJ1-3; a weak D match, TRBD1 (6 bases). Trimming took off 4 bases at V and 0 bases at J, with 10 bases between the two ends. Germline V gives CDR1 ENHRY, CDR2 SYGVKD. The CDR3 extends over 15 amino acids. The DNA of the CDR3 is TGTGCCATCAGTGCGGACAGCAGCTCTGGAAACACCATATATTTT. Amino acid sequence: CAISADSSSGNTIYF.

The chain employs TRBV14 and TRBJ2-5, with D perhaps matching TRBD1 (6 bases). The CDR3 runs 14 residues. Germline V gives CDR1 SGHDN, CDR2 FVKESK. V was pared by 2 bases and J by 5 bases, with 12 bases between. As DNA, the CDR3 is TGTGCCAGCAGCCAACAGGGGTTAGGGGAGACCCAGTACTTC. Protein sequence: CASSQQGLGETQYF.

This chain uses TRBV4-1 with TRBJ2-7; 7 bases line up with TRBD1. This CDR3 is built from 15 residues. V gave up 0 bases and J gave up 2 bases; unmatched junction bases: 4. Germline CDR1 MGHRA, CDR2 YSYEKL. CDR3 in DNA: TGCGCCAGCAGCCAAGATCGGGGACAGACCTACGAGCAGTACTTC. Translation: CASSQDRGQTYEQYF.

This clone was seen a handful of times. The V and J genes are TRBV19 and TRBJ1-5; D unresolved. The CDR3 has 12 amino acids. Germline lookup yields CDR1 LNHDA and CDR2 SQIVND (reference sequence). V was shortened by 0 bases and J by 7 bases, with 4 bases between the two germline ends. CDR3 protein: CASSIDLQPQHF. As DNA, the CDR3 is TGTGCCAGTAGTATAGATCTGCAGCCCCAGCATTTT.

The chain links TRBV5-1 to TRBJ2-7, with D perhaps TRBD1 (5 bases). The germline V gene has CDR1 SGHRS and CDR2 YFSETQ. The germline V and J ends were trimmed by 0 bases and 2 bases, with 15 bases remaining between them. The CDR3 has 16 amino acids. CDR3 residues: CASSLAFWTPPYEQYF. The CDR3 region has the DNA TGCGCCAGCAGCTTGGCGTTCTGGACACCCCCCTACGAGCAGTACTTC.